This T cell receptor beta chain was found in a study of CD8+ T cells in alopecia areata. Study summary: Those treated were given oral tofacitinib at 5 to 10 mg twice daily.

Described treatment: oral pan-JAK inhibitor, 5-10 mg twice daily. As for this clone: Its target is unknown.

The CDR3 contains 13 residues. The germline V gene has CDR1 SQVTM and CDR2 ANQGSEA. V shed 5 bases and J 0 bases; nucleotides not matched to a gene: 3. The sequencing template was cDNA reverse transcribed from extracted RNA. TCRdb keeps only in-frame clones here, not all; method: immunoSEQ multiplex PCR. The table has about 190,000 clones, about three fifths seen once. General study findings and limits: In scalp and blood, many expanded lesional clones persisted during tofacitinib.

This rearrangement joins TRBV29-1 to TRBJ1-1; 7 bases line up with TRBD1. Source: CD4+ T cells sorted from blood, taken at week 4, from a patient treated with tofacitinib. The clonotype was recovered from a human donor with alopecia areata. CDR3 nucleotide sequence: TGCAGCGTTCAACAGGGGCTGAACACTGAAGCTTTCTTT. It yields the protein CSVQQGLNTEAFF.